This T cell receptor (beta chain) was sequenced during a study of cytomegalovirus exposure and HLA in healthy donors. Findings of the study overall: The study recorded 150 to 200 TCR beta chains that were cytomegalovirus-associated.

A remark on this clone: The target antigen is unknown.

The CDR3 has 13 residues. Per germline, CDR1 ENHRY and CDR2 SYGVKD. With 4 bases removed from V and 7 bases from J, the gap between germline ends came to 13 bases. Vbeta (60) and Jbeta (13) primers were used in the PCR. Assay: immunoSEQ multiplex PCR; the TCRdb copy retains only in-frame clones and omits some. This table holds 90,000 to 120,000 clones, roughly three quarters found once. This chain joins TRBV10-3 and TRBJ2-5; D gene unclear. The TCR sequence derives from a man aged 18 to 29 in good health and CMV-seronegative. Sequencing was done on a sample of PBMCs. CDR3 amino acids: CAISADPLGTQYF. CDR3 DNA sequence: TGTGCCATCAGTGCCGATCCCCTAGGGACCCAGTACTTC.